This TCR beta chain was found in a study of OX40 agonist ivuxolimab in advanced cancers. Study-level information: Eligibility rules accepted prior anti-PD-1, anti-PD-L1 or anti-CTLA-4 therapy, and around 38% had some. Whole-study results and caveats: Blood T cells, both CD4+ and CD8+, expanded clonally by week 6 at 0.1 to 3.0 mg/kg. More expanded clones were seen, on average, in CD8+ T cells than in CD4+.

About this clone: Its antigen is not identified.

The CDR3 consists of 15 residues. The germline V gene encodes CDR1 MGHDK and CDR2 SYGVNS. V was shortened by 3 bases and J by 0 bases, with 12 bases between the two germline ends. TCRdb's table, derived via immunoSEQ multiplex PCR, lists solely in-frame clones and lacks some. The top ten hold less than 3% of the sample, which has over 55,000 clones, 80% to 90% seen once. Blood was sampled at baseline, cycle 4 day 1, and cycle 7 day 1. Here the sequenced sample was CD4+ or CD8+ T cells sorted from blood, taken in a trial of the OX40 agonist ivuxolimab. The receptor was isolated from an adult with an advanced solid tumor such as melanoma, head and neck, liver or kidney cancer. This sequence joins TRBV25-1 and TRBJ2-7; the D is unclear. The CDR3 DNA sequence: TGTGCCAGCAGTGATAAATCCAAGGGCTCCTACGAGCAGTACTTC. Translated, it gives CASSDKSKGSYEQYF.